The 20 T cell receptor beta chains below come from one sample, sequenced in a study of T cells after posttransplantation cyclophosphamide. Profiling relied on immunoSEQ multiplex PCR, and the TCRdb table lists in-frame clones only, not all of them. Altogether about 25,000 clones were found in the sample, and no singletons occur. Treatment was busulfan-fludarabine conditioning, a marrow graft, and cyclophosphamide on days +3 and +4. The sequenced sample was PBMCs, obtained after allogeneic stem cell transplant with posttransplant cyclophosphamide. Receptors originate from a male patient aged 18-29 years who received an allogeneic stem cell transplant from a related donor, was CMV-positive, and had no GVHD. The graft donor may be the source of some T cells.

This clone has at least ten counts. CDR3 sequence: CASRSPPNYTF. CDR3 DNA sequence: TGTGCCAGCAGGTCCCCTCCTAACTACACCTTC. The chain uses TRBV6-1 and TRBJ1-2; D is unresolved. Germline V CDR1 and CDR2: MNHNS, SASEGT. CDR3 length: 11 residues. Between the trimmed V and J ends, which lost 6 bases and 10 bases, there was a span of 12 bases.

This clone was seen at least ten times. This chain joins TRBV18 and TRBJ2-7; possible D gene TRBD2, 5 bases. The CDR3 is 13 residues long. Looked up from germline, CDR1 is KGHSH and CDR2 is LQKENI. The V end lost 6 bases, the J end lost 2 bases, and 11 bases lay between the germline ends. CDR3 DNA sequence: TGTGCCAGCTCTCGGGATACTGCCTACGAGCAGTACTTC. Protein sequence: CASSRDTAYEQYF. Combining the CDR3 with reference TRBV18 and TRBJ2-7 gives the whole variable domain NAGVMQNPRHLVRRRGQEARLRCSPMKGHSHVYWYRQLPEEGLKFMVYLQKENIIDESGMPKERFSAEFPKEGPSILRIQQVVRGDSAAYFCASSRDTAYEQYFGPGTRLTVT.

This clone showed up many times. This chain joins TRBV6-6 and TRBJ1-5; the D gene is possibly TRBD1 (6 bases). The germline V and J ends were trimmed by 6 bases and 5 bases, with 14 bases remaining between them. Germline CDR1 and CDR2: MNHNY and SVGAGI (reference sequence). The CDR3 is made up of 14 amino acids. For the CDR3, the DNA is TGTGCCAGCAGCAGCGGACAGATTGATCAGCCCCAGCATTTT. Translated: CASSSGQIDQPQHF.

This clone was detected ten times or more. The genes are TRBV10-1 and TRBJ2-1; D unclear. This CDR3 region has 13 residues. The germline V gene encodes CDR1 WNHNN and CDR2 SYGVQD (reference sequence). V was pared by 4 bases and J by 2 bases, with 6 bases between. The CDR3 spells CASSVSPYNEQFF. The CDR3 nucleotides are TGCGCCAGCAGTGTGAGCCCCTACAATGAGCAGTTCTTC.

This clone was picked up many times. This chain joins TRBV5-1 and TRBJ1-1; D unresolved. The CDR3 sequence is 15 residues long. V lost 0 bases and J 1 base, leaving 10 bases between the germline ends. Germline values: CDR1 SGHRS, CDR2 YFSETQ. In nucleotides, the CDR3 is TGCGCCAGCAGCTTGGTCTTCGGGAAGAACACTGAAGCTTTCTTT. Protein: CASSLVFGKNTEAFF. The full variable domain, in which reference TRBV5-1 and TRBJ1-1 provide the parts outside the CDR3, is KAGVTQTPRYLIKTRGQQVTLSCSPISGHRSVSWYQQTPGQGLQFLFEYFSETQRNKGNFPGRFSGRQFSNSRSEMNVSTLELGDSALYLCASSLVFGKNTEAFFGQGTRLTVV.

In this sample, this clone turned up many times. V usage is TRBV9 and J usage is TRBJ2-2, with 11 bases that match TRBD2. This CDR3 contains 18 residues. V dropped 1 base and J dropped 7; count of bases not matched to a gene: 12. Germline V CDR1 and CDR2: SGDLS, YYNGEE. CDR3 in DNA: TGTGCCAGCAGCGTATTTTCTAGCGGGGGGCTTGGAAGCGGGGAGCTGTTTTTT. Translating it yields CASSVFSSGGLGSGELFF.

There are many counts of this clone. This rearrangement joins TRBV6-1 to TRBJ2-6, with unresolved D. CDR1 and CDR2 from the germline V gene are MNHNS and SASEGT. The CDR3 has 15 amino acids. The V end lost 4 bases, the J end lost 1 base, and 8 bases lay between the germline ends. The CDR3 region has the DNA TGTGCCAGCAGTGCCAGGATTTCTGGGGCCAACGTCCTGACTTTC. Translating gives CASSARISGANVLTF.

This clone was seen a few times. This could be a read error, since a much larger clone is one nucleotide away. The chain joins TRBV28 to TRBJ1-1, with TRBD1 as a possible D gene (6 bases). Germline V gives CDR1 MDHEN, CDR2 SYDVKM. The CDR3 runs to 15 residues. For the CDR3, the DNA is TGTGCCGGCAGACCCCGCAGGGGTTGGGGGACTGAAGCTTTCTTT. It yields the protein CAGRPRRGWGTEAFF.

At least ten counts were recorded for this clone. The chain recombines TRBV5-4 with TRBJ2-5, with 7 bases matching TRBD1. Germline CDR1 SGHNT, CDR2 YYREEE (reference sequence). Unmatched junction bases numbered 9, after V lost 5 bases and J lost 5 bases. The CDR3 covers 14 residues. The CDR3 is CASRPARGRETQYF. CDR3 DNA: TGTGCCAGCAGACCCGCTAGGGGGCGGGAGACCCAGTACTTC.

This clone was counted ten times or more. The rearrangement links TRBV29-1 to TRBJ2-7, with unresolved D. This CDR3 has 13 residues. The V gene's germline CDR1 is SQVTM and CDR2 ANQGSEA. V was cut by 0 bases and J by 0 bases, with 6 bases left in between. The CDR3 spells CSVEDGDSYEQYF. DNA of the CDR3: TGCAGCGTTGAAGACGGTGACTCCTACGAGCAGTACTTC.

This clone was picked up many times. The chain couples TRBV6-1 to TRBJ1-2; 8 nucleotides align to TRBD1. The CDR3 runs to 14 residues. Germline V lookup: CDR1 MNHNS, CDR2 SASEGT. V lost 7 bases to trimming and J lost 5 bases; unmatched junction nucleotides: 9. CDR3 coding DNA: TGTGCCAGCATGAGGGTTGGACAGGGTTATGGCTACACCTTC. This codes for CASMRVGQGYGYTF.

This clone was seen repeatedly, ten times or more. The rearrangement joins TRBV5-6 to TRBJ1-1, with 7 nucleotides matching TRBD1. Germline CDR1 reads SGHDT; CDR2 reads YYEEEE. Trimming cost V 1 base and J 7 bases; bases outside gene matches: 10. The CDR3 is made up of 15 amino acids. The CDR3 sequence is CASSLPRDSSLEAFF. CDR3 nucleotide sequence: TGTGCCAGCAGCTTGCCTAGGGACAGTTCTCTTGAAGCTTTCTTT.

Many counts were recorded for this clone. The CDR3 protein is CASSMTGGPGNYGYTF. Here the CDR3 DNA reads TGTGCCAGCAGCATGACAGGGGGCCCCGGGAACTATGGCTACACCTTC. The V gene is TRBV28, the J gene TRBJ1-2; 10 bases line up with TRBD1. With V trimmed by 6 bases and J by 2 bases, 9 bases remained unmatched. The CDR3 has 16 residues. The germline gives CDR1 MDHEN, CDR2 SYDVKM.

This clone was detected many times. The gene calls are TRBV19 and TRBJ1-5; D remains unclear. Trimming took 7 bases from V and 2 from J, leaving 15 bases between them. CDR1 is LNHDA, CDR2 SQIVND, per germline (reference sequence). CDR3 size: 15 residues. The CDR3: CASTPTRGGNQPQHF. The CDR3 DNA follows: TGTGCCAGTACCCCGACCCGAGGTGGCAATCAGCCCCAGCATTTT.

This clone was counted at least ten times. The chain joins TRBV9 to TRBJ1-6; no clear D. Per germline, CDR1 SGDLS and CDR2 YYNGEE. The CDR3 is 16 amino acids. The ends were cut back, 3 bases at V and 1 base at J, with 11 bases in the middle. This CDR3 is CASSDTPGSYNSPLHF. CDR3 nucleotides: TGTGCCAGCAGCGATACCCCGGGGTCCTATAATTCACCCCTCCACTTT.

This clone was counted many times. This rearrangement joins TRBV14 to TRBJ2-5; tentatively, D is TRBD2 (5 bases). Looked up from germline, CDR1 is SGHDN and CDR2 is FVKESK. Trimming pared 0 bases from V and 2 bases from J, leaving 10 bases between. The CDR3 has 15 amino acids. The DNA of the CDR3 is TGTGCCAGCAGCCAAGACGCCGGGGTTCAAGAGACCCAGTACTTC. Protein product: CASSQDAGVQETQYF.

In this sample, this clone turned up many times. The chain uses TRBV5-1 and TRBJ1-2; D remains ambiguous. The CDR3 totals 15 residues. V dropped 3 bases and J dropped 4 bases, with 16 bases sitting between them. Germline CDR1 and CDR2: SGHRS and YFSETQ. The CDR3 DNA follows: TGCGCCAGCAGCTCAGACATCGACCTTGGCTATGGCTACACCTTC. Its protein product is CASSSDIDLGYGYTF. Full variable domain (outside the CDR3, taken from reference TRBV5-1 and TRBJ1-2): KAGVTQTPRYLIKTRGQQVTLSCSPISGHRSVSWYQQTPGQGLQFLFEYFSETQRNKGNFPGRFSGRQFSNSRSEMNVSTLELGDSALYLCASSSDIDLGYGYTFGSGTRLTVV.

This clone was picked up many times. The J gene is TRBJ1-1, the V gene TRBV7-3, with no clear D. The CDR3 consists of 13 residues. V lost 5 bases to trimming and J lost 2 bases, with 9 bases between them. In germline, CDR1 is SGHTA, CDR2 FQGTGA. The CDR3 nucleotides read TGTGCCAGCAGCGAGATGAGAAACACTGAAGCTTTCTTT. Translating gives CASSEMRNTEAFF. Together with reference TRBV7-3 and TRBJ1-1, the CDR3 gives the full variable domain: GAGVSQTPSNKVTEKGKYVELRCDPISGHTALYWYRQSLGQGPEFLIYFQGTGAADDSGLPNDRFFAVRPEGSVSTLKIQRTERGDSAVYLCASSEMRNTEAFFGQGTRLTVV.

In this sample, this clone turned up many times. The chain employs TRBV13 and TRBJ2-7; the D is unclear. CDR1 PRHDT and CDR2 FYEKMQ come from the germline V gene (reference sequence). Trimming cost V 4 bases and J 0 bases, with 10 bases left between them. The CDR3 has 14 residues. The CDR3 bases are TGTGCCAGCAGCTCAGACACTGACTCCTACGAGCAGTACTTC. The encoded protein is CASSSDTDSYEQYF.

This clone was recorded many times. The chain combines TRBV4-1 with TRBJ2-3, with TRBD1 identical over 8 bases. V lost 5 bases and J lost 1; bases outside the gene matches: 20. Germline CDR1 MGHRA, CDR2 YSYEKL. The CDR3 runs 20 residues. CDR3 sequence: CASSFETGTGVWSGTDTQYF. DNA for the CDR3: TGCGCCAGCAGCTTTGAAACCGGGACAGGAGTCTGGAGTGGCACAGATACGCAGTATTTT.